This is a list of T cell receptor beta chains from one sample in a study of T cells after yellow fever vaccination. TCRdb reanalysed the 5' RACE reads using MiXCR and keeps one entry per CDR3 protein. The sample records 200,000 to 250,000 distinct CDR3 sequences, more than 3% being singletons. Sequences were derived from CD4+ T cells sorted from PBMCs, sampled 10 days after the yellow fever booster vaccination. The source of these receptors is a man aged 18 to 30 who received the YFV17D yellow fever vaccine. CDR3s include the opening cysteine and the closing phenylalanine or tryptophan. A D gene is named only where the DNA matches it firmly. Not every row has a clone size; where given, it reads once, few, many or a size class.

J: TRBJ1-2
V: TRBV29-1
size: few
D: TRBD1
CDR3: CSVSRTGGVGGYTF
DNA: TGCAGCGTGTCTCGTACAGGGGGCGTAGGGGGCTACACCTTC

J: TRBJ1-3
V: TRBV4-3
size: many
D: TRBD1
CDR3: CASSQEAGGRNTIYF
DNA: TGCGCCAGCAGCCAAGAAGCAGGGGGCAGAAACACCATATATTTT

J: TRBJ1-5
V: TRBV7-2
size: many
D: TRBD1
CDR3: CASSRQGDQPQHF
DNA: TGTGCCAGCAGCCGACAGGGGGATCAGCCCCAGCATTTT

J: TRBJ1-5
V: TRBV7-2
size: NA
D: NA
CDR3: CASSRGRTTNQPQHF
DNA: TGTGCCAGCAGCCGGGGGCGGACAACGAATCAGCCCCAGCATTTT

J: TRBJ2-1
V: TRBV4-3
size: few
D: NA
CDR3: CASSQARIDGGNEQFF
DNA: TGCGCCAGCAGCCAGGCCCGGATCGACGGAGGAAATGAGCAGTTCTTC

J: TRBJ2-5
V: TRBV5-1
size: few
D: NA
CDR3: CASSLEYQETQYF
DNA: TGCGCCAGCAGCTTGGAATACCAAGAGACCCAGTACTTC

J: TRBJ1-4
V: TRBV25-1
size: few
D: TRBD1
CDR3: CASSPPGQASEKLFF
DNA: TGTGCCAGCAGTCCGCCGGGACAGGCTAGTGAAAAACTGTTTTTT

J: TRBJ2-7
V: TRBV5-1
size: NA
D: TRBD1
CDR3: CASSRPTPGTGVHEQYF
DNA: TGCGCCAGCAGCCGCCCGACCCCCGGGACAGGCGTCCACGAGCAGTACTTC

J: TRBJ1-3
V: TRBV5-1
size: many
D: TRBD1
CDR3: CASSRDRSSGNTIYF
DNA: TGCGCCAGCAGCCGGGACAGGAGCTCTGGAAACACCATATATTTT

J: TRBJ2-1
V: TRBV4-2
size: few
D: NA
CDR3: CASSPGRMGGADNEQFF
DNA: TGTGCCAGCAGCCCAGGCAGGATGGGGGGGGCCGACAATGAGCAGTTCTTC

J: TRBJ2-2
V: TRBV5-4
size: NA
D: TRBD1
CDR3: CASSLEGARSTGELFF
DNA: TGTGCCAGCAGCTTGGAGGGGGCTCGAAGCACCGGGGAGCTGTTTTTT

J: TRBJ2-1
V: TRBV9
size: NA
D: TRBD2
CDR3: CASSVGRGSGGSYNEQFF
DNA: TGTGCCAGCAGCGTAGGGCGAGGATCGGGGGGATCCTACAATGAGCAGTTCTTC

J: TRBJ2-7
V: TRBV6-6
size: many
D: NA
CDR3: CASRPITGKEYEQYF
DNA: TGTGCCAGCAGACCGATCACAGGGAAGGAGTACGAGCAGTACTTC

J: TRBJ1-1
V: TRBV7-9
size: many
D: NA
CDR3: CASSWGGNTEAFF
DNA: TGTGCCAGCAGCTGGGGGGGGAACACTGAAGCTTTCTTT

J: TRBJ2-5
V: TRBV7-6
size: NA
D: TRBD2
CDR3: CASSLALAGGQETQYF
DNA: TGTGCCAGCAGCTTAGCGCTAGCGGGGGGCCAAGAGACCCAGTACTTC

J: TRBJ1-4
V: TRBV5-1
size: many
D: NA
CDR3: CASSLDISATNEKLFF
DNA: TGCGCCAGCAGCTTGGACATAAGTGCAACTAATGAAAAACTGTTTTTT

J: TRBJ2-1
V: TRBV5-8
size: few
D: NA
CDR3: CASSARGNSYNEQFF
DNA: TGTGCCAGCAGCGCACGGGGGAACTCCTACAATGAGCAGTTCTTC

J: TRBJ2-1
V: TRBV6-5
size: many
D: TRBD2
CDR3: CASSYSAGVFDEQFF
DNA: TGTGCCAGCAGTTACTCCGCGGGGGTCTTCGATGAGCAGTTCTTC

J: TRBJ2-3
V: TRBV7-9
size: many
D: NA
CDR3: CASSLVYRASTDTQYF
DNA: TGTGCCAGCAGCTTAGTGTACAGGGCAAGCACAGATACGCAGTATTTT

J: TRBJ1-1
V: TRBV6-5
size: NA
D: TRBD1
CDR3: CASSYTYRGQVNTEAFF
DNA: TGTGCCAGCAGTTACACATACAGGGGGCAAGTGAACACTGAAGCTTTCTTT

J: TRBJ2-5
V: TRBV5-1
size: NA
D: NA
CDR3: CASTLQGPARGETQYF
DNA: TGCGCCAGCACTCTCCAGGGTCCAGCCCGAGGGGAGACCCAGTACTTC

J: TRBJ2-3
V: TRBV5-5
size: few
D: NA
CDR3: CASTRVTDTQYF
DNA: TGTGCCAGCACCCGGGTAACAGATACGCAGTATTTT

J: TRBJ2-3
V: TRBV18
size: NA
D: NA
CDR3: CASSPRGGDTDTQYF
DNA: TGTGCCAGCTCACCAAGAGGGGGGGATACAGATACGCAGTATTTT

J: TRBJ2-1
V: TRBV20-1
size: many
D: NA
CDR3: CSARGQGVRNEQFF
DNA: TGCAGTGCTAGGGGCCAAGGGGTTCGGAATGAGCAGTTCTTC

J: TRBJ2-2
V: TRBV7-3
size: many
D: NA
CDR3: CASSTGSHGELFF
DNA: TGTGCCAGCAGCACGGGGAGTCACGGGGAGCTGTTTTTT

J: TRBJ2-1
V: TRBV6-6
size: many
D: TRBD1
CDR3: CASRAATGSYEQFF
DNA: TGTGCCAGCAGAGCAGCGACAGGGAGCTATGAGCAGTTCTTC

J: TRBJ1-5
V: TRBV6-6
size: NA
D: TRBD1
CDR3: CASRQTGTGDQPQHF
DNA: TGTGCCAGCAGGCAGACAGGGACGGGCGATCAGCCCCAGCATTTT

J: TRBJ2-5
V: TRBV24-1
size: many
D: TRBD2
CDR3: CATSARGGFQETQYF
DNA: TGTGCCACCAGTGCTCGCGGGGGGTTCCAAGAGACCCAGTACTTC

J: TRBJ1-1
V: TRBV19
size: few
D: NA
CDR3: CASSPYGGGNTEAFF
DNA: TGTGCCAGTAGTCCTTACGGAGGGGGGAACACTGAAGCTTTCTTT

J: TRBJ1-4
V: TRBV4-3
size: NA
D: TRBD1
CDR3: CASSQGTTGGDEKLFF
DNA: TGCGCCAGCAGCCAGGGGACGACAGGGGGAGATGAAAAACTGTTTTTT

J: TRBJ1-4
V: TRBV5-1
size: NA
D: NA
CDR3: CASSSDPGRSNEKLFF
DNA: TGCGCCAGCAGCTCAGACCCGGGTCGATCTAATGAAAAACTGTTTTTT

J: TRBJ1-6
V: TRBV20-1
size: many
D: NA
CDR3: CSARRQNSPLHF
DNA: TGCAGTGCTAGGCGACAGAATTCACCCCTCCACTTT

J: TRBJ2-4
V: TRBV18
size: many
D: NA
CDR3: CASSPDGNIQYF
DNA: TGTGCCAGCTCACCTGACGGAAACATTCAGTACTTC

J: TRBJ1-2
V: TRBV28
size: NA
D: NA
CDR3: CASRFPGRFNYGYTF
DNA: TGTGCCAGCAGATTCCCCGGCCGTTTCAACTATGGCTACACCTTC

J: TRBJ1-3
V: TRBV7-7
size: few
D: NA
CDR3: CASSLEVAGRASGNTIYF
DNA: TGTGCTAGCAGCTTAGAAGTTGCGGGGAGAGCCTCTGGAAACACCATATATTTT

J: TRBJ1-1
V: TRBV3-1
size: few
D: NA
CDR3: CASSRGSLNTEAFF
DNA: TGTGCCAGCAGCCGGGGCAGCTTGAACACTGAAGCTTTCTTT

J: TRBJ2-4
V: TRBV4-1
size: many
D: TRBD2
CDR3: CASSDPLGGENIQYF
DNA: TGCGCCAGCAGCGATCCCCTGGGGGGGGAAAACATTCAGTACTTC

J: TRBJ1-3
V: TRBV10-3
size: many
D: TRBD1
CDR3: CAISESRQGFSGNTIYF
DNA: TGTGCCATCAGTGAGTCAAGACAGGGTTTCTCTGGAAACACCATATATTTT

J: TRBJ2-5
V: TRBV11-2
size: NA
D: TRBD1
CDR3: CASSRGQTQETQYF
DNA: TGTGCCAGCAGCCGGGGACAGACCCAAGAGACCCAGTACTTC

J: TRBJ2-7
V: TRBV20-1
size: few
D: TRBD1
CDR3: CSASYTGTGGPYEQYF
DNA: TGCAGTGCAAGCTACACCGGGACAGGGGGCCCCTACGAGCAGTACTTC

J: TRBJ1-2
V: TRBV10-3
size: NA
D: NA
CDR3: CAIGLQNYGYTF
DNA: TGTGCCATCGGACTGCAAAACTATGGCTACACCTTC

J: TRBJ2-3
V: TRBV7-6
size: few
D: NA
CDR3: CASSLGTDQDTQYF
DNA: TGTGCCAGCAGCTTAGGAACGGACCAAGATACGCAGTATTTT

J: TRBJ2-3
V: TRBV7-8
size: many
D: TRBD1
CDR3: CASSLRDRPLGDTQYF
DNA: TGTGCCAGCAGCCTCAGGGACAGGCCGTTGGGAGATACGCAGTATTTT

J: TRBJ1-5
V: TRBV18
size: NA
D: NA
CDR3: CASSLSGADQPQHF
DNA: TGTGCCAGCTCACTGTCAGGGGCAGATCAGCCCCAGCATTTT

J: TRBJ2-3
V: TRBV27
size: NA
D: NA
CDR3: CASSLAGVIADTQYF
DNA: TGTGCCAGCAGTTTGGCAGGGGTTATTGCAGATACGCAGTATTTT

J: TRBJ2-1
V: TRBV4-3
size: few
D: NA
CDR3: CASSQEGAWGNEQFF
DNA: TGCGCCAGCAGCCAAGAGGGGGCCTGGGGCAATGAGCAGTTCTTC

J: TRBJ2-7
V: TRBV2
size: many
D: TRBD1
CDR3: CASSLDRDLKKQYF
DNA: TGTGCCAGCAGCCTAGACAGGGATCTTAAAAAGCAGTACTTC

J: TRBJ2-7
V: TRBV5-5
size: many
D: NA
CDR3: CASSLAPLSYEQYF
DNA: TGTGCCAGCAGCTTGGCTCCACTTTCCTACGAGCAGTACTTC

J: TRBJ1-1
V: TRBV20-1
size: many
D: NA
CDR3: CSARDPQGPGNTEAFF
DNA: TGCAGTGCTAGAGATCCGCAGGGGCCCGGGAACACTGAAGCTTTCTTT

J: TRBJ2-6
V: TRBV7-2
size: many
D: NA
CDR3: CASRPGGVGSSGANVLTF
DNA: TGTGCCAGCAGACCGGGGGGCGTCGGCAGCTCTGGGGCCAACGTCCTGACTTTC

J: TRBJ2-5
V: TRBV10-3
size: many
D: NA
CDR3: CATSSYVETQYF
DNA: TGTGCCACCTCGTCTTATGTGGAGACCCAGTACTTC